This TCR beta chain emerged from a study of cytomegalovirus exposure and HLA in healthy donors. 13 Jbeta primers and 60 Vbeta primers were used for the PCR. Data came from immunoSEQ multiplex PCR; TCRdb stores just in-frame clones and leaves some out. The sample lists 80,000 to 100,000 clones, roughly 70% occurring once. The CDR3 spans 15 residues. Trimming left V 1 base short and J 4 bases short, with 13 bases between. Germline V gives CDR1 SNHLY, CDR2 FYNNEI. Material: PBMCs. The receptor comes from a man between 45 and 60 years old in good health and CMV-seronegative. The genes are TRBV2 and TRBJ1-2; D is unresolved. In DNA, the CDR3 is TGTGCCAGCAGTGAAGGGAGCTACGATTTCTATGGCTACACCTTC. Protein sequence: CASSEGSYDFYGYTF. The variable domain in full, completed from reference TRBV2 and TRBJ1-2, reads EPEVTQTPSHQVTQMGQEVILRCVPISNHLYFYWYRQILGQKVEFLVSFYNNEISEKSEIFDDQFSVERPDGSNFTLKIRSTKLEDSAMYFCASSEGSYDFYGYTFGSGTRLTVV.